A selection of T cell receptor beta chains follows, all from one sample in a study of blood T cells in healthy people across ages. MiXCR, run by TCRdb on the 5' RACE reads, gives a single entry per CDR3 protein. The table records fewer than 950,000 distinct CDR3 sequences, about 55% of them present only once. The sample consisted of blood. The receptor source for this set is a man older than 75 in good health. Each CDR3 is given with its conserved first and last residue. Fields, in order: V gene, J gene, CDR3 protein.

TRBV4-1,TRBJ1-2,CASSHGQVLNYGYTF
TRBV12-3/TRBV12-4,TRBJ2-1,CASTISGSWGNEQFF
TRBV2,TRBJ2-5,CASIRPGETQYF
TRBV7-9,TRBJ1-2,CASSPGQKNYGYTF
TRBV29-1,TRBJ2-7,CSVRSGTSAYEQYF
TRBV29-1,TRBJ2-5,CSVSDRGRSSETQYF
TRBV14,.,CASSRWTGPAETQYF
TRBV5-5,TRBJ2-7,CASSSPLGGRSYEQYF
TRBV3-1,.,CASSQAGKNYEQYF
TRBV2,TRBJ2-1,CASSSWRGENEQFF
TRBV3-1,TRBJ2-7,CASSQGLAAEQYF
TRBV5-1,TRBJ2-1,CASSWAPGNEQFF
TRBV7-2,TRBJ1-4,CASTHRNEKLFF
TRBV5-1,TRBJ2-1,CASSLDGSGSSNNEQFF
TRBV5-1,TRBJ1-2,CASSSSTGNYGYTF
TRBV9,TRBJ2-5,CASSVEDRGRVETQYF
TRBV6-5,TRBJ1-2,CASNVTPNRASGYTF